This T cell receptor (beta chain) was captured by sequencing in a study of blood T cells in healthy people across ages. Whole-study findings and limits: Naive CD4+ cells and diversity were both higher in long-lived donors than in aged donors.

The sample holds a few counts of this clonotype. Antigen specificity is unknown. The second PCR ran roughly 6 to 11 cycles with a sample-barcoded 5' primer and J-beta primers. TCRdb analysed the 5' RACE reads with MiXCR anew, one entry per CDR3 protein. The data show 450,000 to 700,000 distinct CDR3 sequences, 27% seen once. The V gene lost 5 bases and the J gene lost 2 bases, with 16 bases spanning the gap. In germline, CDR1 is SGHRS, CDR2 YFSETQ. CDR3 length: 16 residues. Source material: blood. The chain recombines TRBV5-1 with TRBJ2-2; D unresolved. The clonotype comes from a woman aged 70-85 years in good health. DNA of the CDR3: TGCGCCAGCAGTAAAACCAGACCCACCAACACCGGGGAGCTGTTTTTT. As protein: CASSKTRPTNTGELFF.